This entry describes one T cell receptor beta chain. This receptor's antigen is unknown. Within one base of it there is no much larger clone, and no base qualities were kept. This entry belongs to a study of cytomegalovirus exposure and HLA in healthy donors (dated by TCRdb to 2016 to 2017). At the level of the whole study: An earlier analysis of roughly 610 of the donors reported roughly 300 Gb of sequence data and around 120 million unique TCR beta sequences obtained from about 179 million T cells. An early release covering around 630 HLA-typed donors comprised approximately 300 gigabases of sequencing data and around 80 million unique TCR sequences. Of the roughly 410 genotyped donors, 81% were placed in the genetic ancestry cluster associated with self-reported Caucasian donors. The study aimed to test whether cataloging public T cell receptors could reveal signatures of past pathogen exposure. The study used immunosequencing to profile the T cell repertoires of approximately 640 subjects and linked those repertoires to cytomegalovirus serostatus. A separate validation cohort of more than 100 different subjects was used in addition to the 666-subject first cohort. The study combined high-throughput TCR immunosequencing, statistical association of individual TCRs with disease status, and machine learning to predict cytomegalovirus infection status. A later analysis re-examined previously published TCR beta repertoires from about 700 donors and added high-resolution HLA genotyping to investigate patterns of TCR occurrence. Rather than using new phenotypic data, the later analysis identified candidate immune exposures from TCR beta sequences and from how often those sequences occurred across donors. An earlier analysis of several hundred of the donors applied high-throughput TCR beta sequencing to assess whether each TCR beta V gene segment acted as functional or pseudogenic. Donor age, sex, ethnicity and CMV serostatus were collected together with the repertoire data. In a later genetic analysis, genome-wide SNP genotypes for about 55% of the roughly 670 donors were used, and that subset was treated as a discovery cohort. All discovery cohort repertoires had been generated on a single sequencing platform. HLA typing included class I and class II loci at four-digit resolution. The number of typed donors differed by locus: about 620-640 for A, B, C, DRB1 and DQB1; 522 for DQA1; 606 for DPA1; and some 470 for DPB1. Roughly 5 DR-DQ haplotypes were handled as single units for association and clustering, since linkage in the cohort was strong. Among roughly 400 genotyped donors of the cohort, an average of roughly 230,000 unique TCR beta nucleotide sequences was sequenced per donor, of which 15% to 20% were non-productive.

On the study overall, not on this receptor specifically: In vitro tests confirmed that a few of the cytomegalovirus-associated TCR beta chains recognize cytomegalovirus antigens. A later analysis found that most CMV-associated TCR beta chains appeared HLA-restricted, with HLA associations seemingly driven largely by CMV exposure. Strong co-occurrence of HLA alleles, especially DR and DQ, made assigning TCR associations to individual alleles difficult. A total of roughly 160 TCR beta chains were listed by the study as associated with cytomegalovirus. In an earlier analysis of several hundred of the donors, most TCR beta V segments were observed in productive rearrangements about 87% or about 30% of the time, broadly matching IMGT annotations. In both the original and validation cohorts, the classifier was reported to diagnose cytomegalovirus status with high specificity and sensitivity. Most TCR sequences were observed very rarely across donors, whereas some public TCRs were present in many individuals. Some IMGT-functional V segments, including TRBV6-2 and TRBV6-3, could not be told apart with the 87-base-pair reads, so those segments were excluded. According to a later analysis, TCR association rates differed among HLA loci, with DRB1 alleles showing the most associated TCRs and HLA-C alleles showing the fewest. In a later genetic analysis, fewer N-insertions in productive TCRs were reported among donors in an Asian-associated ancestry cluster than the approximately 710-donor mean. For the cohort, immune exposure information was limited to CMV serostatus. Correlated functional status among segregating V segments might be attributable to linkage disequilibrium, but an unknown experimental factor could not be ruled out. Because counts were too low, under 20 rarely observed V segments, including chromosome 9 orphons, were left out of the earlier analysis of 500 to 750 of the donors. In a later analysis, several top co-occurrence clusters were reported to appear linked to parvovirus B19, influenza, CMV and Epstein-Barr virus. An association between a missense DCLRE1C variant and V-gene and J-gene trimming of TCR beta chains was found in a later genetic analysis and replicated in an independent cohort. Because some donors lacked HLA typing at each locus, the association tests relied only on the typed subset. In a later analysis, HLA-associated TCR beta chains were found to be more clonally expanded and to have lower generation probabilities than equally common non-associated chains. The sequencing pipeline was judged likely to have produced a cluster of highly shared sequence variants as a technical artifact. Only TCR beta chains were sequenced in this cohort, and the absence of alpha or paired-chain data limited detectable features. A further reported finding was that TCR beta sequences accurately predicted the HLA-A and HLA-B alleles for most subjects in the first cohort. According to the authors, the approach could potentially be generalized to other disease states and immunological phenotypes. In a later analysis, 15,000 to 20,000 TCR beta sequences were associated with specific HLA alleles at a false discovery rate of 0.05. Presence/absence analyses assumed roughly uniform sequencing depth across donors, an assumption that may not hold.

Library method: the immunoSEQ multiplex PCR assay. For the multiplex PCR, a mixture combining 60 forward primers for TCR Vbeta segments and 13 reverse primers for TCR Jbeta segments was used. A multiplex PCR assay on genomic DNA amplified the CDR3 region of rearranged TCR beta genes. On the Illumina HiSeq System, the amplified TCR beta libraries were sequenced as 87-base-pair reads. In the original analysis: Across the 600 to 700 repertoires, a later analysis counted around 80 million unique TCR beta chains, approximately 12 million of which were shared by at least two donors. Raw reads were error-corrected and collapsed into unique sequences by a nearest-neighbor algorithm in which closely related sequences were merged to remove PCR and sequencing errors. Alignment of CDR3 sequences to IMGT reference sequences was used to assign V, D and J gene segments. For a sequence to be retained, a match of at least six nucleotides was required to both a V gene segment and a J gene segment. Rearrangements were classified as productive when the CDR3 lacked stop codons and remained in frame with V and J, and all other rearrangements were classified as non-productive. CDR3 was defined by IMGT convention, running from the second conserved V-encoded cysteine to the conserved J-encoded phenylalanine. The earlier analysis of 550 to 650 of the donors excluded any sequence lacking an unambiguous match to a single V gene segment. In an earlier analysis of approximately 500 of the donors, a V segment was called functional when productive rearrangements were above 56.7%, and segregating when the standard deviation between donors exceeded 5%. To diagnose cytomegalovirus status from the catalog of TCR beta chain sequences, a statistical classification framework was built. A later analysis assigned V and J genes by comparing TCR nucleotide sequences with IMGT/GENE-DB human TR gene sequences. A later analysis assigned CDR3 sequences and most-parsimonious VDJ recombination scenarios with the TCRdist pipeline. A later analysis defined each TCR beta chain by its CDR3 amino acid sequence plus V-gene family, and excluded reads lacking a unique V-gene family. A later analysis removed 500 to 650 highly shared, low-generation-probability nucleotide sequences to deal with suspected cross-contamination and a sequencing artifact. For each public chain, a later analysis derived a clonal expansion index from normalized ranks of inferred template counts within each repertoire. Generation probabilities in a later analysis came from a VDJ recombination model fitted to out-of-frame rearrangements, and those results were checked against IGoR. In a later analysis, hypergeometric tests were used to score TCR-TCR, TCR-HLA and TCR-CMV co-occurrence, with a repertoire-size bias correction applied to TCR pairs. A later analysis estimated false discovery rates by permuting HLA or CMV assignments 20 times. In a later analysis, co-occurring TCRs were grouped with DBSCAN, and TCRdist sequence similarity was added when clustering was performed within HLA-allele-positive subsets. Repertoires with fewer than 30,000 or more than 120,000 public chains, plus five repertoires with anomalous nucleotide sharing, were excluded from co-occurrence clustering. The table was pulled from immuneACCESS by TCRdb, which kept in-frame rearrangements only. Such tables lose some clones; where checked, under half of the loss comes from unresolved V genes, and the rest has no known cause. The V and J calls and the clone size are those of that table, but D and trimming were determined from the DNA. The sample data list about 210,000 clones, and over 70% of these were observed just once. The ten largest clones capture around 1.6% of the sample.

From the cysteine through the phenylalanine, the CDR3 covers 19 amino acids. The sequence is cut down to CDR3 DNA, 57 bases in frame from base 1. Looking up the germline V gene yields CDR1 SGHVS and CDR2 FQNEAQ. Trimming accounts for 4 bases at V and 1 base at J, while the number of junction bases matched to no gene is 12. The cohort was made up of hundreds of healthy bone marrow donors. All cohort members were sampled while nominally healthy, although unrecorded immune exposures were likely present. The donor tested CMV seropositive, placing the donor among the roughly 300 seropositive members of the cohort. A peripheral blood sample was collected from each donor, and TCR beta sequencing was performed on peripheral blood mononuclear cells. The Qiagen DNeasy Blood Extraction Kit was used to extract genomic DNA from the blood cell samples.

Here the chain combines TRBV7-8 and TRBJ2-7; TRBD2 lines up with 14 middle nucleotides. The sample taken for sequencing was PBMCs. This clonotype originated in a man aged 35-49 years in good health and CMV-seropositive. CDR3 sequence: CASSSGLGLAGVSSYEQYF. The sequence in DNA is TGTGCCAGCAGCTCGGGCCTGGGACTAGCGGGAGTTAGTTCCTACGAGCAGTACTTC.